Listed below are T cell receptor beta chains from one sample, sequenced in a study of blood T cell repertoires in COVID-19. Assay: immunoSEQ multiplex PCR; the TCRdb copy retains only in-frame clones and omits some. The sample lists over 35,000 clones; 91% were seen once. Sequencing input: peripheral blood. These receptors were taken from a woman in her 30s in a cohort sampled during active COVID-19. Each CDR3 is given with its conserved first and last residue. Each record gives: clone size, D gene, V gene, J gene, CDR3 DNA, CDR3 protein. The D gene is left open where the match is weak. Clone size, where shown, is once, few, many, or a class for clones that have expanded.

clone size: .
D gene: .
V gene: TRBV6-6
J gene: TRBJ2-7
CDR3 DNA: TGTGCCAGCACCCCCCGTAGCGCCTACGAGCAGTACTTC
CDR3 protein: CASTPRSAYEQYF

clone size: .
D gene: TRBD2
V gene: TRBV27
J gene: TRBJ2-1
CDR3 DNA: TGTGCCAGCAGTTTATCGGGTAGCGGGAGGGCCCCCTACAATGAGCAGTTCTTC
CDR3 protein: CASSLSGSGRAPYNEQFF

clone size: .
D gene: .
V gene: TRBV28
J gene: TRBJ2-1
CDR3 DNA: TGTGCCAGCACCTTCAGGATACCCAATGAGCAGTTCTTC
CDR3 protein: CASTFRIPNEQFF

clone size: .
D gene: .
V gene: TRBV30
J gene: TRBJ1-2
CDR3 DNA: TGTGCCTGGAGAGGCGGAGGAGCCGGGGGCTACACCTTC
CDR3 protein: CAWRGGGAGGYTF

clone size: .
D gene: TRBD1
V gene: TRBV15
J gene: TRBJ1-1
CDR3 DNA: TGTGCCACCAGCAGAGGGGCACAGGGGATGAGCACTGAAGCTTTCTTT
CDR3 protein: CATSRGAQGMSTEAFF

clone size: .
D gene: TRBD1
V gene: TRBV5-1
J gene: TRBJ2-1
CDR3 DNA: TGCGCCAGCAGCCCTCCGGGACAGGGGTACAATGAGCAGTTCTTC
CDR3 protein: CASSPPGQGYNEQFF

clone size: .
D gene: TRBD2
V gene: TRBV18
J gene: TRBJ2-3
CDR3 DNA: TGTGCCAGCTCACCGACTAGCAACACAGATACGCAGTATTTT
CDR3 protein: CASSPTSNTDTQYF

clone size: .
D gene: TRBD2
V gene: TRBV6-1
J gene: TRBJ2-7
CDR3 DNA: TGTGCCAGCAGTGCGGCGGGAGGGCCTCAAAGGATTAACTACGAGCAGTACTTC
CDR3 protein: CASSAAGGPQRINYEQYF

clone size: once
D gene: .
V gene: TRBV15
J gene: TRBJ2-7
CDR3 DNA: TGTGCCACCAGCGAGGGGGGGGGAGGCGGCTTC
CDR3 protein: CATSEGGGGGF

clone size: .
D gene: .
V gene: TRBV25-1
J gene: TRBJ1-2
CDR3 DNA: TGTGCCAGCAGTGAATATCTTGGCAAGCTAGGCTATGGCTACACCTTC
CDR3 protein: CASSEYLGKLGYGYTF

clone size: .
D gene: TRBD1
V gene: TRBV2
J gene: TRBJ2-7
CDR3 DNA: TGTGCCAGCGCCGGGGACAGGACCTCCTACGAGCAGTACTTC
CDR3 protein: CASAGDRTSYEQYF

clone size: .
D gene: .
V gene: TRBV5-8
J gene: TRBJ1-1
CDR3 DNA: TGTGCCAGCAGCTTCGATTTCCAGGAAACTGAAGCTTTCTTT
CDR3 protein: CASSFDFQETEAFF

clone size: .
D gene: .
V gene: TRBV3-1/TRBV3-2
J gene: TRBJ2-7
CDR3 DNA: TGTGCCAGCAGCCCAAGCCAGCGGGAGCAGTACTTC
CDR3 protein: CASSPSQREQYF

clone size: .
D gene: .
V gene: TRBV2
J gene: TRBJ2-5
CDR3 DNA: TGTGCCAGCAGTGGTTGGACTGAAGAGACCCAGTACTTC
CDR3 protein: CASSGWTEETQYF

clone size: .
D gene: TRBD1
V gene: TRBV5-4
J gene: TRBJ1-1
CDR3 DNA: TGTGCCAGCAGCTTGGCGACAGGGAGCAACACTGAAGCTTTCTTT
CDR3 protein: CASSLATGSNTEAFF

clone size: .
D gene: .
V gene: TRBV5-4
J gene: TRBJ1-1
CDR3 DNA: TGTGCCAGCAGCTTGGGGGTACAGGGTCGGGGCACTGAAGCTTTCTTT
CDR3 protein: CASSLGVQGRGTEAFF